One sample yielded the 14 T cell receptor beta chains listed below, sequenced in a study of cytomegalovirus exposure and HLA in healthy donors. Primers included in the PCR were 60 Vbeta and 13 Jbeta primers. Assay used: immunoSEQ multiplex PCR; TCRdb lists only in-frame clones, some missing. The data show some 160,000 clones, around 88% seen once. The specimen sequenced was PBMCs. The receptors were sampled from a woman under 30 in good health and CMV-seronegative.

The chain is built from TRBV7-2 and TRBJ1-4, with TRBD1 identical over 8 bases. This CDR3 comprises 16 residues. V trimming: 1 base; J trimming: 1 base; junction bases outside the gene matches: 2. Germline CDR1 reads SGHTA; CDR2 reads FQGNSA. The CDR3 reads CASSLEDRGTNEKLFF. The CDR3, as DNA: TGTGCCAGCAGCTTAGAAGACAGGGGAACTAATGAAAAACTGTTTTTT.

The rearrangement joins TRBV28 to TRBJ2-1, with 7 nucleotides matching TRBD1. V shed 3 bases, J shed 5 bases, and the junction held 10 bases outside the gene matches. Per the germline V gene, CDR1 is MDHEN and CDR2 is SYDVKM. The CDR3 is 16 residues long. CDR3 loop: CASSFYRQGKDNEQFF. The DNA for the CDR3 is TGTGCCAGCAGTTTTTACCGACAGGGAAAGGACAATGAGCAGTTCTTC.

The chain joins TRBV6-5 to TRBJ2-2; D ambiguous. The CDR3 spans 15 residues. Germline V gene sequence: CDR1 MNHEY, CDR2 SVGAGI. V lost 6 bases, J lost 8 bases, and 19 bases lay in between. CDR3: CASRRLESPRGELFF. The CDR3 DNA reads as TGTGCCAGCAGGCGGCTTGAAAGCCCAAGGGGGGAGCTGTTTTTT.

This sequence joins TRBV2 and TRBJ1-1; 9 nucleotides match TRBD1. The ends lost 4 bases at V and 7 bases at J; junction bases unmatched: 1. This CDR3 contains 12 residues. Germline V CDR1 and CDR2: SNHLY, FYNNEI. CDR3 nucleotide sequence: TGTGCCAGCAGTGGACAGGGGGTTGAAGCTTTCTTT. This translates into CASSGQGVEAFF.

V and J are TRBV7-2 and TRBJ2-1; TRBD1 matches 8 bases. V was clipped by 5 bases and J by 1 base; unmatched bases: 10. The CDR3 runs to 17 residues. The germline V gene encodes CDR1 SGHTA and CDR2 FQGNSA. CDR3 sequence (DNA): TGTGCCAGCAGCCCAACAGGGGGGCTCTATTCCTACAATGAGCAGTTCTTC. This codes for CASSPTGGLYSYNEQFF.

The rearrangement links TRBV11-2 to TRBJ2-3; a possible D gene is TRBD1 (6 bases). The CDR3 is 15 amino acids. The germline V and J ends were trimmed by 5 bases and 5 bases, with 17 bases remaining between them. CDR1 SGHAT and CDR2 FQNNGV come from the germline V gene. Written as DNA, the CDR3 is TGTGCCAGCAGCCACAGGGAAGCGCTGAGAGATACGCAGTATTTT. Translating it yields CASSHREALRDTQYF.

This clone was recorded once. This chain connects TRBV6-5 to TRBJ2-3; D is perhaps TRBD2 (7 bases). Trimming removed 3 bases at V and 1 base at J, with 14 bases between. Germline V gives CDR1 MNHEY, CDR2 SVGAGI. This CDR3 is 16 amino acids long. As DNA, the CDR3 is TGTGCCAGCAGTTATTGGGGGGGCCACGGCACAGATACGCAGTATTTT. Translation: CASSYWGGHGTDTQYF.

The chain couples TRBV7-8 to TRBJ1-1; D is ambiguous. The CDR3 loop spans 13 amino acids. Trimming shortened V by 5 bases and J by 3 bases, and 10 bases separated the two germline ends. The V gene's germline CDR1 is SGHVS and CDR2 FQNEAQ. DNA of the CDR3: TGTGCCAGCAGCGACTACCGGGACACTGAAGCTTTCTTT. Its translation is CASSDYRDTEAFF.

V and J are TRBV11-2 and TRBJ2-7; 7 bases fit TRBD2. Germline V gene data show CDR1 as SGHAT and CDR2 as FQNNGV. The CDR3 length is 19 residues. V was clipped by 2 bases and J by 2 bases; unmatched bases: 18. CDR3 nucleotides: TGTGCCAGCAGCTTAATTTCAAATGTTGGGCTAGCGGATACCTACGAGCAGTACTTC. Amino acid sequence: CASSLISNVGLADTYEQYF.

This clone has only one observation. The chain recombines TRBV29-1 with TRBJ2-3; tentative D call: TRBD1 (6 bases). The CDR3 extends over 13 amino acids. Per germline, CDR1 SQVTM and CDR2 ANQGSEA. Trimming took off 5 bases at V and 0 bases at J, with 9 bases between the two ends. The chain's CDR3 is CSVTGISTDTQYF. The CDR3 coding sequence is TGCAGCGTTACAGGGATTAGCACAGATACGCAGTATTTT.

The rearrangement uses TRBV29-1 and TRBJ2-1; 10 nucleotides agree with TRBD2. The junction had 7 bases not matched to a gene; V was cut back by 7 bases and J by 4 bases. The CDR3 is 14 residues long. CDR1 SQVTM and CDR2 ANQGSEA come from the germline V gene. CDR3 in amino acids: CSDLSGRPYNEQFF. In nucleotides, the CDR3 is TGCAGCGACCTTAGCGGGAGGCCGTACAATGAGCAGTTCTTC.

The V gene is TRBV4-1, the J gene TRBJ1-2, with 10 bases lining up with TRBD1. Germline CDR1 reads MGHRA; CDR2 reads YSYEKL. The V and J ends lost 1 base and 8 bases, in that order; junction bases with no gene match: 4. The CDR3 consists of 14 residues. In DNA, the CDR3 is TGCGCCAGCAGCCAAGGGGACAGGGGCCGGGGCTACACCTTC. Its protein product is CASSQGDRGRGYTF.

Here the CDR3 DNA reads TGTGCCAGCAGGGGGGGAAAGAACACTGAAGCTTTCTTT. It yields the protein CASRGGKNTEAFF. V and J are TRBV6-5 and TRBJ1-1; D might be TRBD1 (5 bases). The CDR3 extends over 13 amino acids. Deletions cut 6 bases from V and 1 base from J, with 9 bases between. Germline-derived CDR1 and CDR2 are MNHEY and SVGAGI.

This chain connects TRBV30 to TRBJ1-6, with TRBD1 matching 7 bases. Losses at the gene ends were 3 bases for V and 3 bases for J; bases not matched to a gene: 8. The CDR3 spans 16 residues. Germline CDR1 reads GTSNPN; CDR2 reads SVGIG (reference sequence). CDR3 in DNA: TGTGCCTGGAGCGTTCGACAGGGCTACTATAATTCACCCCTCCACTTT. Its protein is CAWSVRQGYYNSPLHF. The full variable domain, with the rest looked up from reference TRBV30 and TRBJ1-6, is SQTIHQWPATLVQPVGSPLSLECTVEGTSNPNLYWYRQAAGRGLQLLFYSVGIGQISSEVPQNLSASRPQDRQFILSSKKLLLSDSGFYLCAWSVRQGYYNSPLHFGNGTRLTVT.